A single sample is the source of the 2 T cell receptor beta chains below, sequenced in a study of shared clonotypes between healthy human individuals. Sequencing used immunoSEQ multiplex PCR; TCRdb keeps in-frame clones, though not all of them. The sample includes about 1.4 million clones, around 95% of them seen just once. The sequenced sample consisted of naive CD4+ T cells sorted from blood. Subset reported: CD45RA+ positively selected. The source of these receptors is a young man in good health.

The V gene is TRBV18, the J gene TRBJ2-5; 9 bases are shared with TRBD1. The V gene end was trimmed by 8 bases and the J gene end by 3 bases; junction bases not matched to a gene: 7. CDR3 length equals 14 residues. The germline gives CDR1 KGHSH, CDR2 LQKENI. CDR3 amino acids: CASTIRTGEETQYF. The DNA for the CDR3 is TGTGCCAGCACGATACGGACAGGGGAAGAGACCCAGTACTTC.

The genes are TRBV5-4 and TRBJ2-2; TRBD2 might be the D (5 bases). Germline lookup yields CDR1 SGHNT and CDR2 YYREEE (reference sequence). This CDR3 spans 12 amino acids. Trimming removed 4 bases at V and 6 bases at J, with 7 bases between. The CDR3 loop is CASSRESGELFF. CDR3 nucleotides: TGTGCCAGCAGCAGGGAGTCCGGGGAGCTGTTTTTT.